Presented here are 10 T cell receptor beta chains from one specimen sequenced in a study of human T cells and chemical hapten exposure. One entry per CDR3 protein results from TCRdb running MiXCR on the RACE reads. The table lists more than 55,000 distinct CDR3 sequences, roughly 10% of them singletons. Regarding time point: pre-sensitization, week 0. Documented treatment: therapeutic diphenylcyclopropenone sensitization with weekly scalp DPC. Material: whole blood, obtained in connection with sensitization to the hapten diphenylcyclopropenone (DPC). The receptors here all came from a woman aged 40 to 50 with alopecia areata. Some clones in this sample may be carry-over from other donors' samples.

This clonotype turned up a few times. J is TRBJ2-7 and V is TRBV6-2 or TRBV6-3; D remains unclear. CDR1 is MNHEY, CDR2 SVGEGT, per germline. V was shortened by 3 bases and J by 3 bases, with 6 bases between the two germline ends. There are 12 residues in the CDR3. The CDR3 nucleotides read TGTGCCAGCAGTTATCAGTTCTACGAGCAGTACTTC. Translating gives CASSYQFYEQYF.

This clonotype has more than one count but fewer than ten. V is TRBV29-1 and J is TRBJ2-4; maybe TRBD1 (6 bases). The CDR3 runs to 16 residues. The germline CDR1 and CDR2 sequences are SQVTM and ANQGSEA. Trimming stripped 0 bases from V and 1 base from J, with 13 bases between. CDR3 in amino acids: CSVEDPGRGAKNIQYF. The CDR3 DNA sequence: TGCAGCGTTGAAGATCCCGGAAGGGGGGCCAAAAACATTCAGTACTTC.

The table lists this clonotype with many counts. The V gene is TRBV7-9, the J gene TRBJ2-3; TRBD1 matches 9 bases. Losses at the gene ends were 2 bases for V and 4 bases for J; bases not matched to a gene: 1. Germline CDR1 is SEHNR and CDR2 is FQNEAQ (reference sequence). This CDR3 region has 14 residues. CDR3 in DNA: TGTGCCAGCAGCTTAACAGGGGGCGCAGATACGCAGTATTTT. It is translated as CASSLTGGADTQYF.

This clonotype was counted many times. The chain combines TRBV4-2 with TRBJ1-5; tentative D call: TRBD1 (6 bases). Trimming pared 4 bases from V and 4 bases from J, leaving 8 bases between. The CDR3 consists of 13 residues. CDR1 and CDR2 (germline): LGHNA, YNFKEQ. This CDR3 is CASSRTGNQPQHF. CDR3 nucleotides: TGTGCCAGCAGCCGCACAGGGAATCAGCCCCAGCATTTT.

There are many counts of this clonotype. The J gene is TRBJ1-1, the V gene TRBV5-6; TRBD1 might be the D (5 bases). CDR3 length: 14 residues. The V gene's germline CDR1 is SGHDT and CDR2 YYEEEE. V was cut by 0 bases and J by 4 bases, with 10 bases left in between. The CDR3 coding sequence is TGTGCCAGCAGCTTGGCAGGGAGTGGCACTGAAGCTTTCTTT. Translating it yields CASSLAGSGTEAFF.

V and J are TRBV15 and TRBJ1-1; 9 nucleotides match TRBD1. The CDR3 extends over 16 amino acids. CDR1 is LNHNV, CDR2 YYDKDF, per germline (reference sequence). V was clipped by 0 bases and J by 2 bases; unmatched bases: 4. CDR3 residues: CATSRDGQGLNTEAFF. The DNA for the CDR3 is TGTGCCACCAGCAGAGATGGACAGGGGCTAAACACTGAAGCTTTCTTT.

This clonotype was seen ten or more times. V usage is TRBV7-9 and J usage is TRBJ2-7, with D possibly matching TRBD2 (6 bases). Germline V gives CDR1 SEHNR, CDR2 FQNEAQ (reference sequence). Trimming shortened V by 6 bases and J by 1 base, and 13 bases separated the two germline ends. CDR3 length: 14 residues. The CDR3 region has the DNA TGTGCCAGCAGTCTAGTGGGGGGATCCTACGAGCAGTACTTC. Translation: CASSLVGGSYEQYF.

This clonotype was counted a few times. This chain joins TRBV12-3 or TRBV12-4 and TRBJ1-5; 10 nucleotides align to TRBD1. After removal of 7 bases from V and 7 bases from J, the junction contained 7 bases not matched to a gene. This CDR3 spans 14 amino acids. CDR3 nucleotides: TGTGCCAGCACCGACAGGGGGCGCGAACAGCCCCAGCATTTT. Protein sequence: CASTDRGREQPQHF.

This clonotype was counted many times. The J gene is TRBJ2-4, the V gene TRBV6-1; no clear D. The germline V gene has CDR1 MNHNS and CDR2 SASEGT. The CDR3 is made up of 15 amino acids. Trimming cost V 2 bases and J 0 bases, with 8 bases left between them. DNA of the CDR3: TGTGCCAGCAGTGAACAGGCCGTAGCCAAAAACATTCAGTACTTC. Translated: CASSEQAVAKNIQYF.

This clonotype has more than one count but fewer than ten. The J gene is TRBJ2-1, the V gene TRBV4-2; TRBD2 is a possible D gene (6 bases). V was pared by 0 bases and J by 10 bases, with 10 bases between. Per germline, CDR1 LGHNA and CDR2 YNFKEQ. The CDR3 spans 13 residues. CDR3 sequence: CASSQDGGGEQFF. In DNA form, the CDR3 reads TGTGCCAGCAGCCAAGATGGGGGAGGCGAGCAGTTCTTC.